This T cell receptor (beta chain) was sequenced for a study of graft-versus-host responses after intestinal transplantation. Study in general: Transplants were multivisceral, liver-intestinal, or isolated intestinal. Tacrolimus plus steroids were given to all recipients for roughly 3 years, preceded by anti-thymocyte globulin induction.

Study-wide points: Declines in HvG clones occurring early post-transplant were associated with peak circulating GvH clone levels. The marrow of recipients harbored GvH clones, and ileum or blood showed some of them first.

The assay was immunoSEQ multiplex PCR, and TCRdb's table has in-frame clones only and misses some. The sample has approximately 100,000 clones, more than 75% seen once. This clone has just one count. What it binds is unknown. V lost 0 bases and J lost 4, with 6 bases in between. CDR1 and CDR2 from the germline V gene are SNHLY and FYNNEI. This CDR3 contains 13 residues. The input for sequencing was PBMCs, taken 255 days after intestinal transplant. This TCR was recovered from a human patient who received an intestinal transplant, so some T cells may come from the graft donor. The chain has TRBV2 and TRBJ1-2; unclear D gene. CDR3 amino acids: CASSEAYGYGYTF. CDR3 bases: TGTGCCAGCAGTGAAGCGTACGGCTATGGCTACACCTTC.